Here is one T cell receptor (beta chain) with its context. The antigen remains unidentified. This sample is drawn from a study of Ad26.COV2.S vaccination and SARS-CoV-2 variants. Across the study: This donor came from the COV1001 trial of Ad26.COV2.S. Donor got 5x10^10 or 1x10^11 viral particles of Ad26.COV2.S.

V lost 3 bases to trimming and J lost 4 bases; unmatched junction nucleotides: 2. This CDR3 has 13 amino acids. CDR1 KGHSH and CDR2 LQKENI come from the germline V gene. The study's findings and limits: Those who received vaccine or placebo ended up with similar non-spike TCR breadth.

Some clones are missing from TCRdb's copy, which holds only in-frame ones; the method was immunoSEQ multiplex PCR. The table records 400,000 to 450,000 clones, 80% to 95% of them present only once. Specified treatment: about 20 received Ad26.COV2.S at low or high dose, single or two shots; roughly five received placebo; per-sample allocation not given. The investigators took samples on day 63 after the first vaccine or placebo injection. Expression of Wuhan-strain SARS-CoV-2 spike came from the Ad26 vector that formed the vaccine. This rearrangement joins TRBV18 to TRBJ2-5; 7 bases are a match to TRBD2. This clonotype was sampled from a person between 18 and 65 years old who received the Ad26.COV2.S COVID-19 vaccine or a placebo. The material sequenced was peripheral blood, taken in a trial of Ad26.COV2.S vaccine versus placebo. CDR3 region: CASSPLAAETQYF. In DNA form, the CDR3 reads TGTGCCAGCTCACCGCTAGCGGCAGAGACCCAGTACTTC.